The 5 T cell receptor beta chains given below trace back to one sample, sequenced in a study of shared clonotypes between healthy human individuals. Terminally differentiated effector memory CD45RA+ cells were left out of the naive CD8 fraction, which was CD45RO-negative and positively selected for CCR7. Sequencing was performed with immunoSEQ multiplex PCR; in TCRdb, only in-frame clones are kept and a portion is missing. Of 1.5 million to 2.5 million clones listed, about 94% are singletons. Sequencing was carried out using naive CD8+ T cells sorted from blood. The receptors derive from a man younger than 35 in good health.

The V and J genes are TRBV10-2 and TRBJ2-7; the D is unclear. The germline gives CDR1 WSHSY, CDR2 SAAADI. This CDR3 is built from 13 residues. V dropped 0 bases and J dropped 5 bases, with 8 bases sitting between them. The CDR3 coding sequence is TGCGCCAGCAGTGAGTCGACCCTAAACGAGCAGTACTTC. Its protein product is CASSESTLNEQYF.

Comment on this clone: This sample also contains other DNA sequences that code for the same CDR3. The chain joins TRBV5-6 to TRBJ2-3; D is ambiguous. The V and J ends lost 1 base and 0 bases respectively, with 6 bases between them. The germline V gene encodes CDR1 SGHDT and CDR2 YYEEEE. CDR3 size: 14 residues. The CDR3 reads CASSLWGSTDTQYF. DNA for the CDR3: TGTGCCAGCAGCTTGTGGGGAAGCACAGATACGCAGTATTTT.

This chain uses TRBV19 with TRBJ1-4; D call uncertain. V was pared by 4 bases and J by 7 bases, with 7 bases between. This CDR3 is 12 amino acids long. The V gene's germline CDR1 is LNHDA and CDR2 SQIVND (reference sequence). CDR3 coding DNA: TGTGCCAGTAGTAGAGACGGTGAAAAACTGTTTTTT. Translation gives CASSRDGEKLFF.

The chain carries TRBV7-9 and TRBJ2-7, with D unresolved. The V end was cut by 5 bases, the J end by 0 bases, with 11 bases between. This CDR3 spans 14 amino acids. Germline loops: CDR1 SEHNR, CDR2 FQNEAQ (reference sequence). CDR3 in DNA: TGTGCCAGCAGCCCCGGGTTCAGCTCCTACGAGCAGTACTTC. This sequence encodes CASSPGFSSYEQYF. Looking up the rest from reference TRBV7-9 and TRBJ2-7 gives the full variable domain: DTGVSQNPRHKITKRGQNVTFRCDPISEHNRLYWYRQTLGQGPEFLTYFQNEAQLEKSRLLSDRFSAERPKGSFSTLEIQRTEQGDSAMYLCASSPGFSSYEQYFGPGTRLTVT.

In this sample, this clone turned up once. This sequence joins TRBV5-1 and TRBJ2-7, with D tentatively TRBD1 (5 bases). Deletions cut 1 base from V and 3 bases from J, with 14 bases between. Germline V gives CDR1 SGHRS, CDR2 YFSETQ. The length of the CDR3 is 15 residues. For the CDR3, the DNA is TGCGCCAGCAGCTTGACCGAGGTTCAGGGCTACGAGCAGTACTTC. It translates to CASSLTEVQGYEQYF.